Below, 13 T cell receptor beta chains from the same sample are listed, as sequenced in a study of T cell responses to AZD1222 COVID-19 vaccine. Here immunoSEQ multiplex PCR was the method, and the copy in TCRdb shows in-frame clones only, minus some. The profile covers 95,000 to 150,000 clones, with approximately 90% appearing a single time and around 1.7% taken by the ten largest. This sample comprised peripheral blood, obtained on day 0 of AZD1222 vaccination. Receptors originate from an adult in good health.

The V call is TRBV11-2, the J call TRBJ1-1; TRBD1 is a possible D gene (5 bases). Germline V CDR1 and CDR2: SGHAT, FQNNGV. V lost 0 bases, J lost 11 bases, and 19 bases lay in between. The CDR3 has 15 residues. CDR3 loop: CASSLDLVGGTGAFF. The CDR3 DNA sequence: TGTGCCAGCAGCTTAGATTTGGTCGGGGGAACAGGCGCTTTCTTT.

The rearrangement joins TRBV18 to TRBJ2-7; D ambiguous. This CDR3 contains 12 residues. V shed 1 base and J shed 6 bases, with 7 bases lying between them. CDR1 is KGHSH, CDR2 LQKENI, per germline. The CDR3 bases are TGTGCCAGCTCACCACTGGGCCCCGAGCAGTACTTC. Translation gives CASSPLGPEQYF.

This clone was seen more than once but under ten times. The gene calls are TRBV29-1 and TRBJ1-5, with D unresolved. The V end lost 5 bases, the J end lost 0 bases, and 8 bases lay between the germline ends. This CDR3 spans 13 amino acids. The germline gives CDR1 SQVTM, CDR2 ANQGSEA. CDR3 protein: CSVRENSNQPQHF. The CDR3 DNA reads TGCAGCGTTAGAGAGAATAGCAATCAGCCCCAGCATTTT.

The chain employs TRBV5-1 and TRBJ2-3, with a tentative D call TRBD2 (6 bases). CDR1 is SGHRS, CDR2 YFSETQ, per germline. Between the trimmed V and J ends, which lost 4 bases and 5 bases, there was a span of 8 bases. CDR3 length: 12 residues. In DNA form, the CDR3 reads TGCGCCAGCAGCCCCGGGGGAGATACGCAGTATTTT. Residues: CASSPGGDTQYF.

The chain is built from TRBV19 and TRBJ1-5, with D possibly TRBD1 on 5 matching bases. The germline gives CDR1 LNHDA, CDR2 SQIVND (reference sequence). The V end lost 3 bases, the J end lost 6 bases, and 15 bases lay between the germline ends. The CDR3 sequence is 15 residues long. CDR3 nucleotides: TGTGCCAGTAGTATCCTCCTTGGGGGAAGTCAGCCCCAGCATTTT. Translation: CASSILLGGSQPQHF.

The chain recombines TRBV28 with TRBJ1-4; TRBD1 agrees at 7 bases. With V trimmed by 4 bases and J by 3 bases, 2 bases remained unmatched. The CDR3 extends over 14 amino acids. Per germline, CDR1 MDHEN and CDR2 SYDVKM. CDR3 coding DNA: TGTGCCAGCAGTTCCGGGACAGCTAATGAAAAACTGTTTTTT. Translation: CASSSGTANEKLFF.

As DNA, the CDR3 is TGTGCCAGCAGCCAGGGGGGATTCTATGGCTACACCTTC. Encoded protein: CASSQGGFYGYTF. The J gene is TRBJ1-2, the V gene TRBV3-1 (or the pseudogene TRBV3-2), with D perhaps matching TRBD1 (5 bases). In germline, CDR1 is LGHDT, CDR2 YNNKEL (reference sequence). Trimming took 3 bases from V and 4 from J, leaving 9 bases between them. The CDR3 consists of 13 residues.

The count of this clone is one. The chain combines TRBV25-1 with TRBJ1-6; 9 bases match TRBD1. Germline CDR1 is MGHDK and CDR2 is SYGVNS. This CDR3 has 14 amino acids. Trimming at V came to 5 bases and at J to 8 bases, leaving 4 bases not matched to a gene. CDR3 bases: TGTGCCAGCAGTCGGAGACAGGGGGATTCACCCCTCCACTTT. This gives the protein CASSRRQGDSPLHF.

The gene calls are TRBV5-6 and TRBJ2-3; TRBD1 agrees at 8 bases. The junction had 7 bases not matched to a gene; V was cut back by 3 bases and J by 1 base. CDR1 is SGHDT, CDR2 YYEEEE, per germline. This CDR3 contains 16 residues. CDR3 sequence (DNA): TGTGCCAGCAGCTCTTGGGACAGGAGGCGCACAGATACGCAGTATTTT. Its translation: CASSSWDRRRTDTQYF.

The chain recombines TRBV18 with TRBJ1-6; a weak D match, TRBD1 (5 bases). CDR1 KGHSH and CDR2 LQKENI come from the germline V gene. This CDR3 spans 13 amino acids. Trimming stripped 0 bases from V and 12 bases from J, with 9 bases between. The CDR3, as DNA: TGTGCCAGCTCACCACCGAGGAGGGGACCCCTCCACTTT. Encoded protein: CASSPPRRGPLHF.

The genes are TRBV3-1 (or the pseudogene TRBV3-2) and TRBJ2-7; 7 bases fit TRBD1. Germline CDR1 is LGHDT and CDR2 is YNNKEL (reference sequence). This CDR3 is 15 amino acids long. V lost 3 bases to trimming and J lost 7 bases; unmatched junction nucleotides: 12. DNA of the CDR3: TGTGCCAGCAGCCAGAGCCCCGACAGGGCTGGAGAGCAGTACTTC. It translates to CASSQSPDRAGEQYF.

V is TRBV6-5 and J is TRBJ1-2; D unclear. The V gene lost 0 bases and the J gene lost 6 bases, with 11 bases spanning the gap. Germline V gives CDR1 MNHEY, CDR2 SVGAGI. The CDR3 runs to 14 residues. The CDR3 nucleotides read TGTGCCAGCAGTTACTCAAAGACGGGGAATGGCTACACCTTC. This translates into CASSYSKTGNGYTF.

This chain uses TRBV6-5 with TRBJ1-4, with unresolved D. Trimming left V 6 bases short and J 8 bases short, with 13 bases between. The germline gives CDR1 MNHEY, CDR2 SVGAGI. The CDR3 is made up of 13 amino acids. CDR3: CASSPTIGEKLFF. In DNA, the CDR3 is TGTGCCAGCAGCCCGACAATAGGGGAAAAACTGTTTTTT.